This T cell receptor (beta chain) is from a study of a mutant IDH1 vaccine in newly diagnosed glioma. V was cut by 5 bases and J by 4 bases, with 21 bases left in between. The CDR3 consists of 16 residues. Germline V gene data show CDR1 as SGHAT and CDR2 as FQNNGV. Notes on this clone: The antigen is undetermined.

The time point denotes: week 23, last vaccination. Alongside topical imiquimod, each dose of vaccine comprised 300 ug of mutant IDH1 20-mer peptide. Profiling relied on immunoSEQ multiplex PCR, and the TCRdb table lists in-frame clones only, not all of them. The table has 70,000 to 95,000 clones, around 83% seen once. This chain uses TRBV11-2 with TRBJ2-7, with D possibly called TRBD1 or TRBD2 (6 bases each). The sample was PBMCs, taken from a glioma patient whose treatment included an IDH1 peptide vaccine. This TCR was recovered from a woman in her fifties or sixties with glioma. This CDR3 reads CASSPTPRGASYEQYF. In DNA form, the CDR3 reads TGTGCCAGCAGCCCAACCCCTAGGGGGGCCTCGTACGAGCAGTACTTC.